Many counts were recorded for the clone carrying this TCR beta chain. The antigen remains undetermined. This entry comes from a study of T cells in Graves' hyperthyroidism and ophthalmopathy. On the study more broadly: Peripheral blood was acquired at first diagnosis, ahead of any therapy whatsoever.

The diagnoses drew upon clinical symptoms, serum thyroxine and TRAb, thyroid ultrasound and orbital computed tomography. V lost 8 bases to trimming and J lost 7 bases; unmatched junction nucleotides: 9. The CDR3 runs to 15 residues. Germline CDR1 is WSHSY and CDR2 is SAAADI. Using RNA transcripts as the source, TCR beta CDR3 regions were amplified. The TCR CDR3 first-round RT-PCR relied on the HTBI primer set. MiXCR, run by TCRdb on the multiplex PCR reads, gives a single entry per CDR3 protein. The sample lists about 290,000 distinct CDR3 sequences, around 15% occurring once. General study findings and limits: Blood also held most thyroid clonotypes expanded beyond 0.001. Researchers report that a 13 V-J model separated ophthalmopathy from stable hyperthyroidism.

The source material was blood. The chain combines TRBV10-2 with TRBJ1-6, with 9 bases that match TRBD1. The clonotype originates from a woman aged 45-65 years with Graves' hyperthyroidism that later progressed to Graves' ophthalmopathy. In nucleotides, the CDR3 is TGCGCCAGCTCCCGGGGACAGGGTTGGAATTCACCCCTCCACTTT. Protein sequence: CASSRGQGWNSPLHF.